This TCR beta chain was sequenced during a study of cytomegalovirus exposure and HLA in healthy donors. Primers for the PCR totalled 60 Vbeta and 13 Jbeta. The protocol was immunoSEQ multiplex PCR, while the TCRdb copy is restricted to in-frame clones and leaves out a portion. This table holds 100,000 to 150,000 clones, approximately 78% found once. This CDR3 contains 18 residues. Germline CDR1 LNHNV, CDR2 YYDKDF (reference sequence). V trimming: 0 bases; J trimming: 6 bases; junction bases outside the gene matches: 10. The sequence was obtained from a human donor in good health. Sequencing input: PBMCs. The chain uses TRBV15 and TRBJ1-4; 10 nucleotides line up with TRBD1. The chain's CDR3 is CATSRDRLPGTGDEKLFF. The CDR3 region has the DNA TGTGCCACCAGCAGAGATAGGTTACCCGGGACAGGGGATGAAAAACTGTTTTTT.